The entry that follows covers one T cell receptor (beta chain) sequence. The target antigen is unknown. Read coverage stops 3 residues before the CDR3 terminus; the germline J gene supplies the remainder. TCRdb's copy holds only in-frame clones and misses some; the assay was immunoSEQ multiplex PCR. Its table records about 28,000 clones. The data stem from a study of T cells in women clearing cervical HPV infection. For the study at large: Donors had HPV16-related CIN3 or worse; 2 had invasive cancer. Controls' single incident HPV16 infection cleared within 12 months without precancer.

Study observations and caveats: It is unknown whether associations predate infection; no effector/memory or HPV-specific sorting. CIN3+ cases had significantly higher TCR richness than controls; evenness did not differ.

Germline values: CDR1 DFQATT, CDR2 SNEGSKA (reference sequence). This CDR3 region has 13 residues. The trim removed 3 bases at V and 7 bases at J, leaving 5 bases unmatched. V gene TRBV20-1 combines with J gene TRBJ2-5; 10 bases fit TRBD1. The material sequenced was blood buffy coat. This clonotype was sampled from a woman between 18 and 75 years old with a cervical HPV16 infection that either progressed to CIN3+ or cleared (not recorded which). CDR3 protein: CSASEGDRGTQYF. Partial CDR3 DNA: TGCAGTGCTAGTGAGGGGGACAGGGGGACC.